The rows below give T cell receptor beta chains drawn from one sample of a study of CD8 T cells in Susac syndrome. TCRdb reprocessed the immunoSEQ multiplex PCR reads via MiXCR and lists one record per CDR3 protein. The sample contains fewer than 150,000 distinct CDR3 sequences, 90% to 95% of which appear only once. Source material: CD8+ T cells from PBMCs. The source is a human donor with multiple sclerosis. CDR3s include the opening cysteine and the closing phenylalanine or tryptophan. Each record gives: J gene, D gene, V gene, clone size, CDR3 DNA, CDR3 protein. The D gene is left open where the match is weak. Clone size is shown for a subset of rows, as once, few, many or a class of expanded clone.

J gene: TRBJ2-2; D gene: NA; V gene: TRBV29-1; clone size: NA; CDR3 DNA: TGCAGCGTTTTCGAGGCATCCGGGGAGCTGTTTTTT; CDR3 protein: CSVFEASGELFF
J gene: TRBJ2-1; D gene: NA; V gene: TRBV15; clone size: NA; CDR3 DNA: TGTGCCACCAGCAGAGATGAGGTTATCGATGAGCAGTTCTTC; CDR3 protein: CATSRDEVIDEQFF
J gene: TRBJ2-1; D gene: TRBD2; V gene: TRBV6-2/TRBV6-3; clone size: NA; CDR3 DNA: TGTGCCAGCAGTTACGGTAGCGGGAGCGGGGATGAGCAGTTCTTC; CDR3 protein: CASSYGSGSGDEQFF
J gene: TRBJ2-7; D gene: NA; V gene: TRBV11-2; clone size: NA; CDR3 DNA: TGTGCCAGCAGCCTGGACGCCTCCTACGAGCAGTACTTC; CDR3 protein: CASSLDASYEQYF
J gene: TRBJ2-6; D gene: NA; V gene: TRBV29-1; clone size: NA; CDR3 DNA: TGCAGCGTTGTAGGTGGGGCCAACGTCCTGACTTTC; CDR3 protein: CSVVGGANVLTF
J gene: TRBJ2-1; D gene: NA; V gene: TRBV24-1; clone size: NA; CDR3 DNA: TGTGCCACCAGTGGAGGCCTCTACAATGAGCAGTTCTTC; CDR3 protein: CATSGGLYNEQFF
J gene: TRBJ1-2; D gene: NA; V gene: TRBV7-8; clone size: NA; CDR3 DNA: TGTGCCAGCAGCTTACAACCCGACCTCGACGGCTATGGCTACACCTTC; CDR3 protein: CASSLQPDLDGYGYTF
J gene: TRBJ2-7; D gene: TRBD2; V gene: TRBV7-6; clone size: NA; CDR3 DNA: TGTGCCAGCAGCTTCTTTAGCGGGAGCTCCTACGAGCAGTACTTC; CDR3 protein: CASSFFSGSSYEQYF
J gene: TRBJ2-7; D gene: TRBD2; V gene: TRBV3-1; clone size: NA; CDR3 DNA: TGTGCCAGCAGCCAAACTAGCGGAAGATACGAGCAGTACTTC; CDR3 protein: CASSQTSGRYEQYF
J gene: TRBJ2-5; D gene: TRBD1; V gene: TRBV27; clone size: NA; CDR3 DNA: TGTGCCAGCAGTATTGGGACAGGCCGGAAAGAGACCCAGTACTTC; CDR3 protein: CASSIGTGRKETQYF
J gene: TRBJ2-7; D gene: TRBD1; V gene: TRBV29-1; clone size: NA; CDR3 DNA: TGCAGCGTTTCCGGGACAGGGGAGGGATCCTACGAGCAGTACTTC; CDR3 protein: CSVSGTGEGSYEQYF
J gene: TRBJ2-2; D gene: NA; V gene: TRBV7-9; clone size: NA; CDR3 DNA: TGTGCCAGCAGCCCCCGGGCAGGGGATATCGGGGAGCTGTTTTTT; CDR3 protein: CASSPRAGDIGELFF
J gene: TRBJ2-2; D gene: NA; V gene: TRBV6-2/TRBV6-3; clone size: NA; CDR3 DNA: TGTGCCAGCACCCTTGCAGAAGAGGAGCTGTTTTTT; CDR3 protein: CASTLAEEELFF
J gene: TRBJ2-3; D gene: NA; V gene: TRBV9; clone size: NA; CDR3 DNA: TGTGCCAGCAGCGTAGAGGATCGGCTCACAGATACGCAGTATTTT; CDR3 protein: CASSVEDRLTDTQYF
J gene: TRBJ2-7; D gene: TRBD1; V gene: TRBV7-8; clone size: few; CDR3 DNA: TGTGCCAGCAGCTTAAGAGAGGGGGCCGCAGTAACCTACGAGCAGTACTTC; CDR3 protein: CASSLREGAAVTYEQYF
J gene: TRBJ2-3; D gene: TRBD2; V gene: TRBV7-2; clone size: NA; CDR3 DNA: TGTGCCAGCGGACCGGGACTAGCGGGAGAAATCGCCACAGATACGCAGTATTTT; CDR3 protein: CASGPGLAGEIATDTQYF
J gene: TRBJ1-1; D gene: TRBD1; V gene: TRBV30; clone size: NA; CDR3 DNA: TGTGCCTGGAGTTCTACAGGGGGCACTGAAGCTTTCTTT; CDR3 protein: CAWSSTGGTEAFF
J gene: TRBJ2-1; D gene: NA; V gene: TRBV5-4; clone size: NA; CDR3 DNA: TGTGCCAGCCTCGGTCCGGAGATCTCCAATGAGCAGTTCTTC; CDR3 protein: CASLGPEISNEQFF
J gene: TRBJ2-1; D gene: TRBD2; V gene: TRBV6-1; clone size: NA; CDR3 DNA: TGTGCCAGCAGTTGGGGACTAACATCTGGGAATGAGCAGTTCTTC; CDR3 protein: CASSWGLTSGNEQFF
J gene: TRBJ1-4; D gene: NA; V gene: TRBV7-9; clone size: NA; CDR3 DNA: TGTGCCAGCAGCTTAGATATTGGAGGCCGGGAAAAACTGTTTTTT; CDR3 protein: CASSLDIGGREKLFF
J gene: TRBJ2-4; D gene: TRBD1; V gene: TRBV2; clone size: NA; CDR3 DNA: TGTGCCACCAAACCGGGACAGGGGTTTTTC; CDR3 protein: CATKPGQGFF
J gene: TRBJ1-1; D gene: NA; V gene: TRBV20-1; clone size: few; CDR3 DNA: TGCAGTGCTAGAGGAGGGAGGTCAAACACTGAAGCTTTCTTT; CDR3 protein: CSARGGRSNTEAFF
J gene: TRBJ1-2; D gene: NA; V gene: TRBV29-1; clone size: NA; CDR3 DNA: TGCAGCGTTTGGTCAACAGGACCGGCTCCGAACTATGGCTACACCTTC; CDR3 protein: CSVWSTGPAPNYGYTF
J gene: TRBJ1-4; D gene: NA; V gene: TRBV2; clone size: NA; CDR3 DNA: TGTGCCAGCAGTGGCCGGGCGAAGACGGAAGAAAAACTGTTTTTT; CDR3 protein: CASSGRAKTEEKLFF
J gene: TRBJ2-7; D gene: NA; V gene: TRBV30; clone size: once; CDR3 DNA: TGTGCCTGGACAGGGGTTGACTACGAGCAGTACTTC; CDR3 protein: CAWTGVDYEQYF
J gene: TRBJ1-1; D gene: TRBD1; V gene: TRBV18; clone size: NA; CDR3 DNA: TGTGCCAGCTCTCTCACAGGGGGGAGTTCTGAAGCTTTCTTT; CDR3 protein: CASSLTGGSSEAFF
J gene: TRBJ2-5; D gene: NA; V gene: TRBV24-1; clone size: NA; CDR3 DNA: TGTGCCACCAGTGCTGAGTGGACCCAGTACTTC; CDR3 protein: CATSAEWTQYF
J gene: TRBJ2-5; D gene: NA; V gene: TRBV27; clone size: NA; CDR3 DNA: TGTGCCAGCCGCGTTTTGCCGGGGCAAGAGACCCAGTACTTC; CDR3 protein: CASRVLPGQETQYF
J gene: TRBJ2-5; D gene: NA; V gene: TRBV11-2; clone size: NA; CDR3 DNA: TGTGCCAGCAGCTCCCGGGACAAAGAGACCCAGTACTTC; CDR3 protein: CASSSRDKETQYF
J gene: TRBJ2-7; D gene: TRBD1; V gene: TRBV27; clone size: NA; CDR3 DNA: TGTGCCAGCAGTTCCTCCCCCGACAGGGTCAACGAGCAGTACTTC; CDR3 protein: CASSSSPDRVNEQYF
J gene: TRBJ2-3; D gene: NA; V gene: TRBV29-1; clone size: NA; CDR3 DNA: TGCAGCGTTATGTCGAGGGCAGATACGCAGTATTTT; CDR3 protein: CSVMSRADTQYF
J gene: TRBJ2-7; D gene: TRBD1; V gene: TRBV5-4; clone size: NA; CDR3 DNA: TGTGCCAGCAGCGGCAGGGTGACAGGGGCCTACGAGCAGTACTTC; CDR3 protein: CASSGRVTGAYEQYF
J gene: TRBJ1-1; D gene: TRBD1; V gene: TRBV5-1; clone size: once; CDR3 DNA: TGCGCCAGCAGCAGTTCCGGGACAGGGGAAACTTTCTTT; CDR3 protein: CASSSSGTGETFF
J gene: TRBJ2-1; D gene: NA; V gene: TRBV27; clone size: once; CDR3 DNA: TGTGCCAGCAGTTCCATTCTCATACAGGGCAATGAGCAGTTCTTC; CDR3 protein: CASSSILIQGNEQFF
J gene: TRBJ2-2; D gene: TRBD2; V gene: TRBV6-6; clone size: NA; CDR3 DNA: TGTGCCAGCAGCCGGAGCGGGAGGACAACCGGGGAGCTGTTTTTT; CDR3 protein: CASSRSGRTTGELFF
J gene: TRBJ1-5; D gene: NA; V gene: TRBV27; clone size: NA; CDR3 DNA: TGTGCCAGCAGTTGGGGGCACAATCAGCCCCAGCATTTT; CDR3 protein: CASSWGHNQPQHF
J gene: TRBJ2-1; D gene: TRBD2; V gene: TRBV7-2; clone size: once; CDR3 DNA: TGTGCCAGCACCTTCGGACTAGCGGACAATGAGCAGTTCTTC; CDR3 protein: CASTFGLADNEQFF
J gene: TRBJ2-1; D gene: TRBD2; V gene: TRBV3-1; clone size: NA; CDR3 DNA: TGTGCCAGCAGCCAAGATATAGGCCTAGCGGGGAATGAGCAGTTCTTC; CDR3 protein: CASSQDIGLAGNEQFF
J gene: TRBJ2-7; D gene: TRBD2; V gene: TRBV5-6; clone size: NA; CDR3 DNA: TGTGCCAGCAGTACGACTAGCGGAGGACCCCTATCCTACGAGCAGTACTTC; CDR3 protein: CASSTTSGGPLSYEQYF
J gene: TRBJ2-7; D gene: NA; V gene: TRBV11-2; clone size: NA; CDR3 DNA: TGTGCCAGCAGCTTAGGACTCGACGAGCAGTACTTC; CDR3 protein: CASSLGLDEQYF
J gene: TRBJ1-2; D gene: NA; V gene: TRBV28; clone size: NA; CDR3 DNA: TGTGCCAGCAGTTTATCCGCGTTCTCTGGCTACACCTTC; CDR3 protein: CASSLSAFSGYTF
J gene: TRBJ2-2; D gene: TRBD2; V gene: TRBV29-1; clone size: NA; CDR3 DNA: TGCAGCGTTGTTTCTAGCGGGGGTAACACCGGGGAGCTGTTTTTT; CDR3 protein: CSVVSSGGNTGELFF
J gene: TRBJ2-3; D gene: NA; V gene: TRBV7-9; clone size: once; CDR3 DNA: TGTGCCAGCACCCCGGGCGGAGCTAGCACAGATACGCAGTATTTT; CDR3 protein: CASTPGGASTDTQYF
J gene: TRBJ1-4; D gene: NA; V gene: TRBV12-3/TRBV12-4; clone size: NA; CDR3 DNA: TGTGCCAGCAAGGGTCATAATGAAAAACTGTTTTTT; CDR3 protein: CASKGHNEKLFF
J gene: TRBJ2-7; D gene: NA; V gene: TRBV19; clone size: NA; CDR3 DNA: TGTGCCAGTAGTATTGGGGGAATCTCCTACGAGCAGTACTTC; CDR3 protein: CASSIGGISYEQYF
J gene: TRBJ2-1; D gene: NA; V gene: TRBV7-2; clone size: NA; CDR3 DNA: TGTGCCAGTTGGGGAGGCTCCTACAATGAGCAGTTCTTC; CDR3 protein: CASWGGSYNEQFF
J gene: TRBJ1-5; D gene: NA; V gene: TRBV7-8; clone size: NA; CDR3 DNA: TGTGCCAGCAGCGAAAACCAAATGGGCTGGGGCAAAAATCAGCCCCAGCATTTT; CDR3 protein: CASSENQMGWGKNQPQHF
J gene: TRBJ1-5; D gene: NA; V gene: TRBV2; clone size: few; CDR3 DNA: TGTGCCAGCAGTGAAAGGTCCAATCAGCCCCAGCATTTT; CDR3 protein: CASSERSNQPQHF
J gene: TRBJ2-3; D gene: TRBD2; V gene: TRBV3-1; clone size: NA; CDR3 DNA: TGTGCCAGCAGCCAAGATCGGGGGGGGACCACAGATACGCAGTATTTT; CDR3 protein: CASSQDRGGTTDTQYF
J gene: TRBJ2-1; D gene: NA; V gene: TRBV3-1; clone size: NA; CDR3 DNA: TGTGCCAGCAGCCAAGATCTAGACACCGAAGAGCATTTCTTC; CDR3 protein: CASSQDLDTEEHFF
J gene: TRBJ1-1; D gene: TRBD1; V gene: TRBV5-6; clone size: NA; CDR3 DNA: TGTGCCAGCAGCTTCTACCCGGGACAGGGGACGGCCACTGAAGCTTTCTTT; CDR3 protein: CASSFYPGQGTATEAFF
J gene: TRBJ2-7; D gene: NA; V gene: TRBV25-1; clone size: NA; CDR3 DNA: TGTGCCACATCCGGGCTCTACGAGCAGTACTTC; CDR3 protein: CATSGLYEQYF
J gene: TRBJ2-1; D gene: NA; V gene: TRBV28; clone size: NA; CDR3 DNA: TGTGCCAGCAGTCGAAGTCGAGAAGAGGAGCAGTTCTTC; CDR3 protein: CASSRSREEEQFF
J gene: TRBJ2-2; D gene: TRBD2; V gene: TRBV2; clone size: NA; CDR3 DNA: TGTGCCAGCAGTGAAGAGGGGTTGGGGACTACCGCCACCGGGGAGCTGTTTTTT; CDR3 protein: CASSEEGLGTTATGELFF
J gene: TRBJ2-5; D gene: NA; V gene: TRBV2; clone size: NA; CDR3 DNA: TGTGCCAGTCCCGGCGGGGTGGGAGAGACCCAGTACTTC; CDR3 protein: CASPGGVGETQYF